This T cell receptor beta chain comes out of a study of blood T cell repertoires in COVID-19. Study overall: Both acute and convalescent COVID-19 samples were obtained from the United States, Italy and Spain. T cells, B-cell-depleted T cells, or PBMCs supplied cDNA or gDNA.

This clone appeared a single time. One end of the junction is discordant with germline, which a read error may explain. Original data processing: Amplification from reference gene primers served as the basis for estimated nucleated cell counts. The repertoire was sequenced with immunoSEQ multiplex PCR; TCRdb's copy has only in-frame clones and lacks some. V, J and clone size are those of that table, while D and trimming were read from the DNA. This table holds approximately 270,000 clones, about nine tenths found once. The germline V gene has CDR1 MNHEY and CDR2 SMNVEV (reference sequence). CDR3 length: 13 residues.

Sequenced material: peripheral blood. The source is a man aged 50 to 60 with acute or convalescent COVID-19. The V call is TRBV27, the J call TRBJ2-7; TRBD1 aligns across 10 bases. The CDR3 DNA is TGTGCCAGCAGTTTGAGGGGACAGGGGATCAGTAACTTC. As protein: CASSLRGQGISNF.